This TCR beta chain was recorded in a study of T cell responses to AZD1222 COVID-19 vaccine. Findings and caveats of the study: Most donors were white British and more were female, and clonal diversity was possibly underestimated. The study identified only five or six AZD1222 recipients as seropositive at baseline. Repertoires in all cases were sampled only once the peak T cell response had passed.

Measured with immunoSEQ multiplex PCR; TCRdb has only the in-frame clones, and not every one. This table has some 31,000 clones, approximately 87% appearing once. From germline, CDR1 is SGHTA and CDR2 FQGTGA. V gave up 5 bases and J gave up 4 bases, with 16 bases separating them. The CDR3 loop spans 15 amino acids. Second-dose intervals near 4 or 12 weeks were combined. A remark on this clone: Its antigen is not identified.

The material was peripheral blood, obtained 28 days after the second AZD1222 dose. The rearrangement uses TRBV7-3 and TRBJ2-3; TRBD1 or TRBD2 may be the D gene (6 bases each). This clonotype was sampled from an adult who received the AZD1222 COVID-19 vaccine. The CDR3 DNA sequence: TGTGCCAGCAGCGCCCTGAGGGGGGCCGCAGATACGCAGTATTTT. This sequence encodes CASSALRGAADTQYF.